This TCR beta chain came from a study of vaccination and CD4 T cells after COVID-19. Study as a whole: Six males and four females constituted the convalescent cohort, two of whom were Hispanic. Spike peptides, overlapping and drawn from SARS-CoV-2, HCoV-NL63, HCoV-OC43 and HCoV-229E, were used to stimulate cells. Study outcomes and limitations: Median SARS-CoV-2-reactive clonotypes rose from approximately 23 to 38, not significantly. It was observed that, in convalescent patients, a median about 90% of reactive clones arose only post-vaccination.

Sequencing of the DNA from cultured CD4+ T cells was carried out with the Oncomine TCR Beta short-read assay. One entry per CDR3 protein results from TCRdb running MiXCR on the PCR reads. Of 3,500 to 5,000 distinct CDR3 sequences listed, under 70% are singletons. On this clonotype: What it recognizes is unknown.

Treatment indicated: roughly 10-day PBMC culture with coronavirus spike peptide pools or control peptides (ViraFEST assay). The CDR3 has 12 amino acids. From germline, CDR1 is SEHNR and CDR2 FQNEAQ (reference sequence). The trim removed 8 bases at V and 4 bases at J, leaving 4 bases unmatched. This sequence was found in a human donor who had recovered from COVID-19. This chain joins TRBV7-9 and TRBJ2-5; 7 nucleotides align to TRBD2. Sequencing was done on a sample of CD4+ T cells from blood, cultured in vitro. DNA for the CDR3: TGTGCCAGCGGGGAGGGTGGAGAGACCCAGTACTTC. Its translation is CASGEGGETQYF.